The clone carrying this T cell receptor beta chain has a count of ten or more. This sample is part of a study of blood T cell repertoires in COVID-19. Across the study: Acute and convalescent COVID-19 samples came from the United States, Italy and Spain. The analysed material was cDNA or gDNA that came from T cells, B-cell-depleted T cells, or PBMCs.

CDR3 length: 15 amino acids. Germline CDR1 and CDR2: SGHAT and FQNNGV. With 5 bases clipped from V and 4 bases from J, the junction kept 4 bases outside the gene matches. In the authors' methods: Amplification of reference gene primers was used by the study to estimate nucleated cell counts. The repertoire was sequenced with immunoSEQ multiplex PCR; TCRdb's copy has only in-frame clones and lacks some. V, J and clone size derive from that table, while D and trimming were established from the DNA sequence. The table lists roughly 100,000 clones, roughly nine tenths of them singletons. V is TRBV11-2 and J is TRBJ2-2; TRBD1 matches at 10 bases. This receptor was identified in a human donor in a cohort sampled during active COVID-19. Sequencing was carried out using peripheral blood. The CDR3 bases are TGTGCCAGCAGCCGACAGGGGGCGACCACCGGGGAGCTGTTTTTT. Translation gives CASSRQGATTGELFF.